This paragraph covers one T cell receptor beta chain sequence. What it recognizes is unknown. The germline V and J ends were trimmed by 1 base and 1 base, with 6 bases remaining between them. The CDR3 has 13 amino acids. CDR1 SGHRS and CDR2 YFSETQ come from the germline V gene. This entry belongs to a study of somatic mutations in cytotoxic T cells in rheumatoid arthritis. Once isolated by positive magnetic bead selection, the CD4+ and CD8+ cells had their purity checked by flow cytometry. As processed by the authors: Only a few patient CD8+ clones above 1% matched published virus-specific TCRB sequences. Using immunoSEQ multiplex PCR, the repertoire was profiled, and TCRdb retains in-frame clones only, with some absent. V, J and clone size are those of that table, while D and trimming were read from the DNA. The sample records 19,000 or so clones, over 75% being singletons. General study points: Greater age accompanied higher CD8+ clonality in rheumatoid arthritis patients, a pattern that was absent in healthy controls.

This TCR was recovered from a man aged 18 to 30 with rheumatoid arthritis. The specimen sequenced was CD8+ T cells sorted from blood. The J gene is TRBJ2-7, the V gene TRBV5-1; D not certain. The CDR3 loop reads CASSLRSSYEQYF. The CDR3 bases are TGCGCCAGCAGCTTGCGGAGTTCCTACGAGCAGTACTTC.